Listed here are 11 T cell receptor beta chains from one sample, sequenced in a study of blood T cell repertoires in COVID-19. Assay: immunoSEQ multiplex PCR; the TCRdb copy retains only in-frame clones and omits some. The table has almost 250,000 clones, roughly 90% seen once. The sequenced sample consisted of PBMCs or T cells enriched from blood (not recorded which). Receptors were obtained from a woman in her 30s who had recovered from COVID-19.

This clone was seen only once. V and J are TRBV30 and TRBJ2-7; 9 nucleotides align to TRBD1. Germline V gene sequence: CDR1 GTSNPN, CDR2 SVGIG (reference sequence). The CDR3 extends over 14 amino acids. V shed 2 bases and J 5 bases; nucleotides not matched to a gene: 7. This CDR3 reads CAWSNGQGIHEQYF. For the CDR3, the DNA is TGTGCCTGGAGTAACGGACAGGGGATCCACGAGCAGTACTTC. The variable domain in full, completed from reference TRBV30 and TRBJ2-7, reads SQTIHQWPATLVQPVGSPLSLECTVEGTSNPNLYWYRQAAGRGLQLLFYSVGIGQISSEVPQNLSASRPQDRQFILSSKKLLLSDSGFYLCAWSNGQGIHEQYFGPGTRLTVT.

V is TRBV9 and J is TRBJ1-3; TRBD1 matches 7 bases. Looked up from germline, CDR1 is SGDLS and CDR2 is YYNGEE. The CDR3 runs 15 residues. J was trimmed by 8 bases and V by 4 bases; bases with no gene match: 12. The CDR3 DNA is TGTGCCAGCAGCCCGCGACAGGGATCAGTAGACACCATATATTTT. Protein: CASSPRQGSVDTIYF.

The chain recombines TRBV7-2 with TRBJ2-1; 10 positions agree with TRBD2. This CDR3 spans 17 amino acids. CDR1 is SGHTA and CDR2 is FQGNSA in the germline V gene. Germline trimming cut 0 bases from V and 6 bases from J; bases unmatched to any gene: 8. CDR3 bases: TGTGCCAGCAGCTTAGCGGCTAGCGGGAGCAGGGGCAATGAGCAGTTCTTC. Residues: CASSLAASGSRGNEQFF.

The rearrangement joins TRBV18 to TRBJ2-1; D not certain. This CDR3 contains 12 residues. Germline lookup yields CDR1 KGHSH and CDR2 LQKENI. Trimming stripped 0 bases from V and 8 bases from J, with 5 bases between. The CDR3 nucleotides are TGTGCCAGCTCACCACCGGGCGATGAGCAGTTCTTC. It is translated as CASSPPGDEQFF.

This clone was seen a single time. The CDR3 DNA follows: TGTGCCAGCTCACCAGTTTCGAATTCACCCCTCCACTTT. This translates into CASSPVSNSPLHF. The genes are TRBV18 and TRBJ1-6, with D uncertain. This CDR3 is 13 amino acids long. The germline CDR1 and CDR2 sequences are KGHSH and LQKENI. Between the trimmed V and J ends, which lost 2 bases and 7 bases, there was a span of 6 bases.

The genes are TRBV7-6 and TRBJ2-1; unclear D gene. This CDR3 comprises 15 residues. Germline CDR1 SGHVS, CDR2 FNYEAQ. V was clipped by 2 bases and J by 7 bases, with 15 bases between them. The CDR3 region is CASSLTTYYSNEQFF. CDR3 nucleotide sequence: TGTGCCAGCAGCTTAACGACATATTATAGTAATGAGCAGTTCTTC.

V usage is TRBV6-5 and J usage is TRBJ1-4, with D possibly being TRBD1 (6 bases). The V and J ends lost 6 bases and 0 bases respectively, with 8 bases between them. CDR1 is MNHEY and CDR2 is SVGAGI in the germline V gene. This CDR3 has 14 residues. The CDR3 here is CASRDSATNEKLFF. CDR3 DNA: TGTGCCAGCAGGGACAGCGCAACTAATGAAAAACTGTTTTTT.

The J gene is TRBJ2-5, the V gene TRBV27; TRBD1 might be the D (6 bases). Germline CDR1 is MNHEY and CDR2 is SMNVEV (reference sequence). The CDR3 extends over 14 amino acids. Trimming took off 9 bases at V and 1 base at J, with 15 bases between the two ends. The CDR3 spells CASSMQGLQETQYF. The CDR3 DNA reads TGTGCCAGTAGCATGCAGGGGCTCCAAGAGACCCAGTACTTC.

The rearrangement joins TRBV9 to TRBJ2-1; 12 bases line up with TRBD2. The junction had 8 bases not matched to a gene; V was cut back by 2 bases and J by 5 bases. Germline V gene data show CDR1 as SGDLS and CDR2 as YYNGEE. The CDR3 is 17 amino acids. The CDR3 loop is CASSVSLAGGPNNEQFF. CDR3 DNA: TGTGCCAGCAGCGTCAGTCTAGCGGGAGGGCCTAACAATGAGCAGTTCTTC.

CDR3 sequence (DNA): TGTGCCAGCAGCTCCGCTCGGGATCAGCCCCAGCATTTT. Amino acids: CASSSARDQPQHF. This sequence joins TRBV7-2 and TRBJ1-5; D gene uncertain. Per germline, CDR1 SGHTA and CDR2 FQGNSA. V was shortened by 4 bases and J by 5 bases, with 9 bases between the two germline ends. This CDR3 spans 13 amino acids.

The V call is TRBV2, the J call TRBJ2-3; TRBD2 matches 14 bases. In germline, CDR1 is SNHLY, CDR2 FYNNEI. The CDR3 has 16 residues. Trimming removed 6 bases from V and 5 bases from J; junction bases left unmatched: 7. In DNA form, the CDR3 reads TGTGCCAGCAGAAGTCGGACTAGCGGGAGGAAAGATACGCAGTATTTT. Amino acids: CASRSRTSGRKDTQYF.